This T cell receptor (beta chain) was obtained from a study of cytomegalovirus exposure and HLA in healthy donors. CDR3 length: 14 amino acids. Germline-derived CDR1 and CDR2 are LGHNT and FRNRAP. V lost 7 bases, J lost 1 base, and 14 bases lay in between. Primers included in the PCR were 60 Vbeta and 13 Jbeta primers. TCRdb's copy holds only in-frame clones and misses some; the assay was immunoSEQ multiplex PCR. The sample records approximately 100,000 clones, 75% to 85% being singletons. The sample taken for sequencing was PBMCs. This clonotype was sampled from a woman between 45 and 60 years old in good health and CMV-seropositive. The chain joins TRBV12-5 to TRBJ2-7, with a tentative D call TRBD1 (7 bases). DNA of the CDR3: TGTGCTAGTGTTCAGGGGGGCAGATCCTACGAGCAGTACTTC. Protein sequence: CASVQGGRSYEQYF.